A single sample is the source of the 7 T cell receptor beta chains below, sequenced in a study of T cell responses to AZD1222 COVID-19 vaccine. Libraries were prepared by immunoSEQ multiplex PCR; TCRdb keeps only in-frame clonotypes and omits some of them. The sample lists approximately 200,000 clones, roughly 90% occurring once. The sample in question was peripheral blood, obtained 28 days after the second AZD1222 dose. The receptors originated from an adult who received the AZD1222 COVID-19 vaccine.

The chain employs TRBV5-1 and TRBJ2-5, with TRBD2 matching over 15 bases. Germline V lookup: CDR1 SGHRS, CDR2 YFSETQ. This CDR3 comprises 16 residues. After removal of 4 bases from V and 3 bases from J, the junction contained 4 bases not matched to a gene. In nucleotides, the CDR3 is TGCGCCAGCAGCCACGGACTAGCGGGAGGGAAAGAGACCCAGTACTTC. Translated, it gives CASSHGLAGGKETQYF.

V is TRBV4-2 and J is TRBJ1-2, with TRBD1 matching over 7 bases. J was trimmed by 8 bases and V by 1 base; bases with no gene match: 7. From germline, CDR1 is LGHNA and CDR2 YNFKEQ. The CDR3 length is 14 residues. CDR3 coding DNA: TGTGCCAGCAGCCAAGCTCCAGGGGGAGGAGGCTACACCTTC. Residues: CASSQAPGGGGYTF.

This chain links TRBV27 with TRBJ1-1; maybe TRBD1 (5 bases). Germline V lookup: CDR1 MNHEY, CDR2 SMNVEV (reference sequence). CDR3 length equals 14 residues. Trimming took 6 bases from V and 0 from J, leaving 11 bases between them. CDR3 amino acids: CASRFGAMNTEAFF. The CDR3 DNA is TGTGCCAGCAGATTCGGGGCCATGAACACTGAAGCTTTCTTT.

This clone appeared a few times. The chain has TRBV10-3 and TRBJ1-2, with D possibly TRBD1 on 6 matching bases. V was pared by 2 bases and J by 4 bases, with 20 bases between. The germline V gene has CDR1 ENHRY and CDR2 SYGVKD. There are 17 residues in the CDR3. The CDR3, as DNA: TGTGCCATCAGTGAGGAAGCAAACGGGGGCGGGATCTATGGCTACACCTTC. Protein product: CAISEEANGGGIYGYTF.

V and J are TRBV6-5 and TRBJ1-1; perhaps TRBD1 as D (5 bases). Trimming pared 11 bases from V and 6 bases from J, leaving 16 bases between. The CDR3 totals 12 residues. Per the germline V gene, CDR1 is MNHEY and CDR2 is SVGAGI. The CDR3 sequence is CALGTGLAEAFF. In nucleotides, the CDR3 is TGTGCCCTCGGGACTGGTCTGGCTGAAGCTTTCTTT.

This sequence joins TRBV14 and TRBJ1-2, with D possibly being TRBD1 (5 bases). This CDR3 is built from 14 residues. The germline V gene encodes CDR1 SGHDN and CDR2 FVKESK. With 0 bases removed from V and 8 bases from J, the gap between germline ends came to 13 bases. The CDR3 here is CASSQETGGDGYTF. The CDR3 DNA follows: TGTGCCAGCAGCCAAGAAACGGGTGGGGACGGCTACACCTTC.

The V gene is TRBV6-5, the J gene TRBJ2-7; tentatively, D is TRBD2 (6 bases). The germline gives CDR1 MNHEY, CDR2 SVGAGI. V lost 6 bases to trimming and J lost 3 bases, with 9 bases between them. This CDR3 region has 12 residues. CDR3 coding DNA: TGTGCCAGCAGCGGGGGTAACTACGAGCAGTACTTC. This translates into CASSGGNYEQYF.